One T cell receptor beta chain is described in this entry. Its antigen is currently unknown. Germline is not matched at one junction end, which may reflect a read error. The source of the sample is a study of blood T cells in healthy people across ages. General study findings and limits: Among T cells, TCR beta diversity per million cells dropped roughly linearly as age rose.

Combining a sample-barcoded 5' primer with a J-beta primer mix, a second PCR ran for roughly 7 to 12 cycles. A template-switch adaptor containing 12 random nucleotides labeled each cDNA molecule. Using its own MiXCR run on the 5' RACE reads, TCRdb lists one record per CDR3 protein. The sample yields roughly 2 million distinct CDR3 sequences, about 50% seen once. Germline lookup yields CDR1 SSHAT and CDR2 FNYEAQ (reference sequence). This CDR3 contains 13 residues. The source material was blood. The chain joins TRBV7-7 to TRBJ2-3, with D possibly being TRBD1 or TRBD2 (5 bases each). The receptor comes from a woman aged 40 to 50 in good health. The CDR3 DNA reads as TGTGCTAGCAGCTTTGGGGGATTTGATACGCAGTATTTT. This codes for CASSFGGFDTQYF.